One sample yielded the 30 T cell receptor beta chains listed below, sequenced in a study of blood T cell repertoires in COVID-19. Sequencing was performed with immunoSEQ multiplex PCR; in TCRdb, only in-frame clones are kept and a portion is missing. The repertoire has tens of thousands of clones, about four fifths of them found once; the top ten carry 12%. What was sequenced was peripheral blood. The receptors originated from a human donor in a cohort sampled during active COVID-19.

The chain uses TRBV5-1 and TRBJ2-7, with 8 bases lining up with TRBD1. The CDR3 runs 15 residues. V lost 3 bases to trimming and J lost 2 bases; unmatched junction nucleotides: 7. Germline values: CDR1 SGHRS, CDR2 YFSETQ. The CDR3 region is CASSSGTGVTYEQYF. DNA for the CDR3: TGCGCCAGCAGCTCCGGGACAGGTGTGACCTACGAGCAGTACTTC.

The gene calls are TRBV2 and TRBJ2-7; 9 bases are a match to TRBD2. The CDR3 has 13 amino acids. The germline gives CDR1 SNHLY, CDR2 FYNNEI. V shed 6 bases and J 2 bases; nucleotides not matched to a gene: 2. CDR3 amino acids: CASRREGPYEQYF. CDR3 sequence (DNA): TGTGCCAGCAGGCGGGAGGGCCCCTACGAGCAGTACTTC.

This chain connects TRBV24-1 to TRBJ2-1, with TRBD2 matching over 8 bases. V gave up 5 bases and J gave up 8 bases; unmatched junction bases: 10. Germline CDR1 KGHDR, CDR2 SFDVKD. The CDR3 runs to 15 residues. The CDR3 DNA follows: TGTGCCACCAGTGTGTCCAGCGGGAGTGGGGATGAGCAGTTCTTC. This gives the protein CATSVSSGSGDEQFF.

This sequence joins TRBV9 and TRBJ1-4, with D tentatively TRBD1 (6 bases). The CDR3 runs 15 residues. Germline V CDR1 and CDR2: SGDLS, YYNGEE. Between the trimmed V and J ends, which lost 4 bases and 3 bases, there was a span of 13 bases. The CDR3 bases are TGTGCCAGCAGCCCAAGGGGGGGGTCTAATGAAAAACTGTTTTTT. This gives the protein CASSPRGGSNEKLFF.

The genes are TRBV18 and TRBJ2-7; D unresolved. V lost 3 bases and J lost 1, with 10 bases in between. Per the germline V gene, CDR1 is KGHSH and CDR2 is LQKENI. The CDR3 consists of 14 residues. CDR3 region: CASSPTGGSYEQYF. CDR3 DNA: TGTGCCAGCTCACCTACGGGTGGGTCCTACGAGCAGTACTTC.

The chain links TRBV27 to TRBJ2-7; D possibly corresponds to TRBD1 (6 bases). V lost 2 bases, J lost 6 bases, and 11 bases lay in between. This CDR3 contains 13 residues. Germline-derived CDR1 and CDR2 are MNHEY and SMNVEV (reference sequence). The CDR3 DNA follows: TGTGCCAGCAGTTTAATGAGGGGGACCGAGCAGTACTTC. Protein product: CASSLMRGTEQYF.

V usage is TRBV15 and J usage is TRBJ1-3; TRBD1 agrees at 7 bases. Germline CDR1 and CDR2: LNHNV and YYDKDF (reference sequence). CDR3 length: 14 residues. With 9 bases clipped from V and 3 bases from J, the junction kept 8 bases outside the gene matches. The CDR3 DNA reads TGTGCCACGGGACCTAGACAGGGTGGAAACACCATATATTTT. The encoded protein is CATGPRQGGNTIYF.

V is TRBV2 and J is TRBJ2-5; unclear D gene. Germline CDR1 is SNHLY and CDR2 is FYNNEI. The CDR3 sequence is 13 residues long. V lost 4 bases, J lost 4 bases, and 10 bases lay in between. The CDR3: CASSAGYRETQYF. CDR3 coding DNA: TGTGCCAGCAGTGCGGGTTATAGAGAGACCCAGTACTTC.

This rearrangement joins TRBV18 to TRBJ1-2; D call uncertain. The CDR3 has 13 amino acids. From germline, CDR1 is KGHSH and CDR2 LQKENI. Trimming took 2 bases from V and 4 from J, leaving 8 bases between them. CDR3 in DNA: TGTGCCAGCTCACCAACAGAAGTCTATGGCTACACCTTC. Protein product: CASSPTEVYGYTF.

The CDR3 region is CASSQTSGTKVGELFF. CDR3 nucleotides: TGTGCCAGCAGCCAGACTAGCGGAACGAAGGTCGGGGAGCTGTTTTTT. V is TRBV3-1 (or the pseudogene TRBV3-2) and J is TRBJ2-2, with 9 nucleotides matching TRBD2. V dropped 3 bases and J dropped 7; count of bases not matched to a gene: 9. The germline CDR1 and CDR2 sequences are LGHDT and YNNKEL (reference sequence). The CDR3 runs 16 residues.

V is TRBV29-1 and J is TRBJ2-5; 10 bases agree with TRBD2. The CDR3 loop spans 22 amino acids. In germline, CDR1 is SQVTM, CDR2 ANQGSEA. The junction had 26 bases not matched to a gene; V was cut back by 3 bases and J by 1 base. The CDR3 sequence is CSVELYSGGTYSSPLAQETQYF. The CDR3 nucleotides are TGCAGCGTTGAGTTGTATAGCGGGGGGACCTACTCTTCACCTCTTGCCCAAGAGACCCAGTACTTC. Based on the CDR3 plus reference TRBV29-1 and TRBJ2-5, the full variable domain is SAVISQKPSRDICQRGTSLTIQCQVDSQVTMMFWYRQQPGQSLTLIATANQGSEATYESGFVIDKFPISRPNLTFSTLTVSNMSPEDSSIYLCSVELYSGGTYSSPLAQETQYFGPGTRLLVL.

This chain joins TRBV6-1 and TRBJ1-2; 7 nucleotides align to TRBD1. CDR3 length: 16 amino acids. V dropped 3 bases and J dropped 2; count of bases not matched to a gene: 9. CDR1 and CDR2 (germline): MNHNS, SASEGT. CDR3: CASSDAPIQGNYGYTF. CDR3 in DNA: TGTGCCAGCAGTGATGCCCCCATACAGGGGAACTATGGCTACACCTTC.

In this sample, this clone turned up once. The gene calls are TRBV5-1 and TRBJ2-3; the D gene is possibly TRBD2 (5 bases). With 7 bases removed from V and 2 bases from J, the gap between germline ends came to 14 bases. The CDR3 loop spans 14 amino acids. Germline assignment: CDR1 SGHRS and CDR2 YFSETQ. The CDR3 protein is CASGSERPTDTQYF. The CDR3 bases are TGCGCCAGCGGGAGCGAGCGGCCCACAGATACGCAGTATTTT. Combining the CDR3 with reference TRBV5-1 and TRBJ2-3 gives the whole variable domain KAGVTQTPRYLIKTRGQQVTLSCSPISGHRSVSWYQQTPGQGLQFLFEYFSETQRNKGNFPGRFSGRQFSNSRSEMNVSTLELGDSALYLCASGSERPTDTQYFGPGTRLTVL.

Notes on this clone: Within the sample, other DNA sequences also encode this same CDR3. V is TRBV5-1 and J is TRBJ1-1, with D perhaps TRBD1 (5 bases). V was clipped by 0 bases and J by 2 bases, with 8 bases between them. Looked up from germline, CDR1 is SGHRS and CDR2 is YFSETQ. CDR3 length: 14 amino acids. This chain's CDR3 is CASSLGTGNTEAFF. CDR3 DNA sequence: TGCGCCAGCAGCTTGGGTACAGGTAACACTGAAGCTTTCTTT.

This rearrangement joins TRBV5-4 to TRBJ1-1; no reliable D call. The length of the CDR3 is 14 residues. Germline V CDR1 and CDR2: SGHNT, YYREEE (reference sequence). V was cut by 6 bases and J by 1 base, with 13 bases left in between. CDR3 in amino acids: CASTLRGSNTEAFF. The CDR3 DNA is TGTGCCAGCACCCTCAGAGGGTCGAACACTGAAGCTTTCTTT.

This clone has only one observation. This chain uses TRBV28 with TRBJ1-5, with D possibly matching TRBD1 (5 bases). The V and J ends lost 7 bases and 1 base respectively, with 17 bases between them. Germline V gives CDR1 MDHEN, CDR2 SYDVKM. CDR3 length equals 16 residues. The CDR3 nucleotides are TGTGCCAGCAAGGGGCGGGGAGGTGGGAGCAATCAGCCCCAGCATTTT. Translating gives CASKGRGGGSNQPQHF.

The rearrangement links TRBV20-1 to TRBJ2-7; weak D call: TRBD2 (7 bases). Per the germline V gene, CDR1 is DFQATT and CDR2 is SNEGSKA (reference sequence). The CDR3 runs 14 residues. The V and J ends lost 5 bases and 4 bases respectively, with 18 bases between them. CDR3: CSAGEGEGRYEQYF. DNA for the CDR3: TGCAGTGCTGGTGAGGGGGAGGGCCGGTACGAGCAGTACTTC.

This clone was detected only once. J is TRBJ1-6 and V is TRBV4-1; 7 bases align to TRBD1. After removal of 2 bases from V and 10 bases from J, the junction contained 17 bases not matched to a gene. CDR1 is MGHRA, CDR2 YSYEKL, per germline. CDR3 length equals 18 residues. The CDR3 reads CASSQWPIDDRAQSPLHF. The CDR3 DNA sequence: TGCGCCAGCAGCCAATGGCCCATTGACGACAGGGCGCAATCACCCCTCCACTTT.

The chain is built from TRBV5-4 and TRBJ1-2, with D uncertain. The CDR3 extends over 13 amino acids. V lost 0 bases and J lost 8, with 11 bases in between. The germline CDR1 and CDR2 sequences are SGHNT and YYREEE (reference sequence). CDR3 bases: TGTGCCAGCAGCTTGGTAACAGTAGGAGGCTACACCTTC. Its protein product is CASSLVTVGGYTF.

The chain combines TRBV5-6 with TRBJ1-4; TRBD1 aligns across 8 bases. J was trimmed by 0 bases and V by 0 bases; bases with no gene match: 10. CDR1 and CDR2 (germline): SGHDT, YYEEEE. The CDR3 has 19 residues. In DNA, the CDR3 is TGTGCCAGCAGCTTGGGAGCGCCAGGGGGCACTGCAACTAATGAAAAACTGTTTTTT. It encodes CASSLGAPGGTATNEKLFF.

The J gene is TRBJ2-7, the V gene TRBV28, with D possibly TRBD1 on 5 matching bases. The CDR3 extends over 13 amino acids. The germline gives CDR1 MDHEN, CDR2 SYDVKM. V dropped 5 bases and J dropped 6 bases, with 14 bases sitting between them. The CDR3 sequence is CASSRQGAVEQYF. In DNA form, the CDR3 reads TGTGCCAGCAGTCGGCAAGGGGCAGTCGAGCAGTACTTC.

The CDR3 protein is CASLPSGVGGYTF. DNA for the CDR3: TGTGCCAGTCTACCGTCAGGGGTGGGTGGCTACACCTTC. J is TRBJ1-2 and V is TRBV30, with D tentatively TRBD1 (6 bases). The CDR3 length is 13 residues. The germline V gene encodes CDR1 GTSNPN and CDR2 SVGIG (reference sequence). Trimming removed 8 bases from V and 7 bases from J, with 20 bases in between.

The rearrangement links TRBV11-3 to TRBJ1-1; tentatively, D is TRBD1 (5 bases). This CDR3 comprises 13 residues. V dropped 2 bases and J dropped 4 bases, with 8 bases sitting between them. CDR1 is SGHNT and CDR2 is YENEEA in the germline V gene. Here the CDR3 DNA reads TGTGCCAGCAGCTTAAGAAGGGGCACTGAAGCTTTCTTT. Translating it yields CASSLRRGTEAFF.

V and J are TRBV5-1 and TRBJ2-5, with D possibly matching TRBD2 (5 bases). The CDR3 covers 16 residues. V was shortened by 1 base and J by 1 base, with 14 bases between the two germline ends. Germline assignment: CDR1 SGHRS and CDR2 YFSETQ. CDR3 sequence reads: CASSLLASAVQETQYF. The CDR3 DNA follows: TGCGCCAGCAGCTTGTTGGCGTCAGCGGTCCAAGAGACCCAGTACTTC.

The rearrangement joins TRBV9 to TRBJ2-7, with 11 bases aligning to TRBD1. V lost 4 bases to trimming and J lost 7 bases; unmatched junction nucleotides: 7. CDR3 length: 14 residues. Germline loops: CDR1 SGDLS, CDR2 YYNGEE. This chain's CDR3 is CASSPRTGGGEQYF. CDR3 nucleotides: TGTGCCAGCAGCCCCCGGACAGGGGGCGGGGAGCAGTACTTC.

This chain links TRBV3-1 (or the pseudogene TRBV3-2) with TRBJ2-2; tentatively, D is TRBD1 (5 bases). V lost 1 base and J 2 bases, leaving 8 bases between the germline ends. The germline V gene encodes CDR1 LGHDT and CDR2 YNNKEL (reference sequence). The CDR3 is 15 residues long. CDR3 sequence reads: CASSQGQGNTGELFF. As DNA, the CDR3 is TGTGCCAGCAGCCAAGGGCAGGGAAACACCGGGGAGCTGTTTTTT.

The chain combines TRBV2 with TRBJ1-2; 9 nucleotides line up with TRBD1. Unmatched junction bases numbered 8, after V lost 6 bases and J lost 6 bases. CDR1 is SNHLY, CDR2 FYNNEI, per germline. The CDR3 is 14 residues long. The CDR3 reads CASSPGQGFDGYTF. CDR3 DNA sequence: TGTGCCAGCAGCCCGGGACAGGGTTTCGATGGCTACACCTTC.

The V call is TRBV18, the J call TRBJ2-7; the D gene is possibly TRBD2 (6 bases). The CDR3 totals 14 residues. V was pared by 2 bases and J by 4 bases, with 12 bases between. CDR1 KGHSH and CDR2 LQKENI come from the germline V gene. DNA for the CDR3: TGTGCCAGCTCACCAGGGACGGAGGGGTACGAGCAGTACTTC. It encodes CASSPGTEGYEQYF. The variable domain in full, completed from reference TRBV18 and TRBJ2-7, reads NAGVMQNPRHLVRRRGQEARLRCSPMKGHSHVYWYRQLPEEGLKFMVYLQKENIIDESGMPKERFSAEFPKEGPSILRIQQVVRGDSAAYFCASSPGTEGYEQYFGPGTRLTVT.

Comment on this clone: Relative to the germline gene, one junction end is altered; a read error may explain this. The rearrangement links TRBV6-5 to TRBJ1-5, with TRBD1 matching over 9 bases. Germline values: CDR1 MNHEY, CDR2 SVGAGI. There are 15 residues in the CDR3. Here the CDR3 reads CASSDSGQGNQPQHF. DNA of the CDR3: TGTGCCAGCAGTGACTCGGGACAGGGTAATCAGCCCCAGCATTTT.

The chain joins TRBV7-9 to TRBJ2-3, with 11 positions matching TRBD2. Trimming at V came to 0 bases and at J to 2 bases, leaving 1 base not matched to a gene. Germline V gene data show CDR1 as SEHNR and CDR2 as FQNEAQ (reference sequence). The CDR3 contains 16 residues. In DNA form, the CDR3 reads TGTGCCAGCAGCTTAGCGGGACTAGCGGCCACAGATACGCAGTATTTT. It is translated as CASSLAGLAATDTQYF. Drawing the rest from reference TRBV7-9 and TRBJ2-3, the complete variable domain is DTGVSQNPRHKITKRGQNVTFRCDPISEHNRLYWYRQTLGQGPEFLTYFQNEAQLEKSRLLSDRFSAERPKGSFSTLEIQRTEQGDSAMYLCASSLAGLAATDTQYFGPGTRLTVL.